This T cell receptor (beta chain) comes out of a study of blood T cells in healthy people across ages (dated by TCRdb to between 2014 and 2017). Looking at the study overall: In model experiments, template switching captured roughly one uniquely barcoded TCR beta cDNA molecule for every two T cells. The study measured age-related changes in TCR beta repertoire diversity using deep sequencing normalized with unique cDNA molecular identifiers. Donors were grouped into four age groups: young (average approximately 16 years), middle-aged (approximately 41), aged (roughly 62) and long-lived (approximately 75). To avoid experimental bias, donors of different ages were spread randomly across the sequencing lanes. Using the same blood draw, the study looked at two additional independent replicas of 1 million unique cDNA reads for two donors, one aged 18 to 30 and the other aged 80 or older. The research as a whole found: Estimates of total diversity based on one million sequenced T cells were regarded as lower bounds and as underestimates. Observed TCR beta diversity correlated strongly with the percentage of naive T cells measured by flow cytometry. Bulk unsorted PBMC profiling prevented conclusive comparison of naive and antigen-experienced compartments. The CMV infection status of donors was not known, potentially confounding age-related changes in expanded clonotypes. Observed TCR beta diversity per million T cells fell roughly linearly with age, and a significant reduction was already apparent by age roughly 40. Compared with the aged group, more naive CD4+ T cells, fewer expanded clones and increased TCR diversity were shown by the long-lived group, suggesting age selection.

Remarks on this clonotype: The specificity of this receptor is unknown. Per-base qualities were not stored, and no clone one base away is much larger.

Trimming costs V 4 bases and J 3 bases, and their ends lie 19 bases apart. Taken from cysteine to phenylalanine, the CDR3 has 16 residues. Of the read, only the CDR3 DNA is kept; its 48 bases are in frame from base 1. As encoded in the germline V gene, CDR1 is LGHNA while CDR2 is YNFKEQ. To prepare the library, 5' RACE was applied. This sample was sequenced with an Illumina HiSeq 2500. A second PCR of roughly 7 to 11 cycles was performed with a sample-barcoded 5' primer and a J-beta primer mix. A unique molecular identifier was introduced onto each TCR beta cDNA molecule by a template-switch 5' adaptor carrying 12 random nucleotides. Each sample yielded at least 3 million CDR3-containing paired-end reads. All of the RNA was converted into first-strand cDNA using the Mint cDNA synthesis kit, with a TRBC-specific oligonucleotide serving as the primer. All cDNA was treated with uracil-DNA glycosylase and then went through a first 18-cycle PCR with the universal primers M1SS and BC2_uni_R. The source study handled its data this way. For normalization, 1 million high-quality reads, each with a distinct molecular identifier, were randomly selected from each sample. Reads with shared molecular identifiers were discarded instead of being binned into consensus sequences. CDR3 identification, clonotype clustering and error correction used MiTCR with a Q25 quality threshold and the strictest error-elimination algorithm. Lower-bound total TCR beta diversity was estimated with a nonparametric unseen species model using Euler transformation. Through fastp at Q25 and MiXCR, TCRdb rebuilt clones from the public reads, retaining in-frame beta chains. Here each entry gathers all rows of one CDR3 protein and keeps the most common genes and DNA. The V and J calls and clone size are TCRdb's, not the authors'. Recorded for this sample are approximately 730,000 distinct CDR3 sequences; 50% to 65% of them occurred a single time. The ten biggest clones cover about 42% of the sample.

The donors were about 40 Caucasian individuals from Russia, aged about 6 to 100 years, who were systemically healthy. Each donor gave roughly 11 milliliters of peripheral blood, drawn into EDTA-treated Vacutainer tubes. Ficoll-Paque density-gradient centrifugation was used to isolate PBMCs, with at least 6.5 million per sample. Total RNA was extracted from PBMCs with Trizol reagent, with at least 5.5 micrograms obtained per sample. For every donor, an aliquot of PBMCs went through flow cytometry to measure the percentages of naive CD45RAhigh/CD27high T cells. This receptor was obtained from an elderly man in good health. The chain is assembled from TRBV4-2 and TRBJ2-7, with a tentative D gene TRBD2 over 6 matching bases. Sequenced sample: blood. The bases read TGTGCCAGCAGCCGAAGGAGGGAAGCCCTGGACTACGAGCAGTACTTC. Translated, this gives CASSRRREALDYEQYF.